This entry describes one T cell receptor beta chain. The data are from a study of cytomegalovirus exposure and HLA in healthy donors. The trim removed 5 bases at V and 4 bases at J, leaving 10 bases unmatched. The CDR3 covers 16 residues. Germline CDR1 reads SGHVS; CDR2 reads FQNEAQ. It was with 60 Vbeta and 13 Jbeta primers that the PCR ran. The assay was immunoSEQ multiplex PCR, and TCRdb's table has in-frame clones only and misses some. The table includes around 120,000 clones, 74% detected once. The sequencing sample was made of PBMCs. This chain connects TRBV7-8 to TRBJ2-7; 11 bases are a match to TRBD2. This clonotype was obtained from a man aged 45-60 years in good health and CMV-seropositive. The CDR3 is CASSRLAGPEGYEQYF. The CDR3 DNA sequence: TGTGCCAGCAGCCGACTAGCGGGACCTGAGGGGTACGAGCAGTACTTC.